A single sample gave rise to the 30 T cell receptor beta chains below, sequenced in a study of cytomegalovirus exposure and HLA in healthy donors. PCR primers comprised 60 Vbeta and 13 Jbeta primers. Data came from immunoSEQ multiplex PCR; TCRdb stores just in-frame clones and leaves some out. Of approximately 220,000 clones listed, approximately 83% were seen once; the top ten hold over 0.65%. Sequenced sample: PBMCs. The receptors originated from a boy aged 2 to 10 in good health and CMV-seronegative.

V and J are TRBV6-6 and TRBJ2-5; 16 bases align to TRBD2. Trimming at V came to 10 bases and at J to 4 bases, leaving 6 bases not matched to a gene. The CDR3 loop spans 15 amino acids. The V gene's germline CDR1 is MNHNY and CDR2 SVGAGI (reference sequence). CDR3 in amino acids: CAILGTSGRGETQYF. The CDR3 bases are TGTGCCATCCTCGGGACTAGCGGGAGGGGAGAGACCCAGTACTTC.

The CDR3 sequence: CASSGGGLAGGLYEQYF. The CDR3 DNA reads as TGTGCCAGCAGCGGGGGAGGACTAGCGGGAGGGCTTTACGAGCAGTACTTC. The chain uses TRBV7-9 and TRBJ2-7; 15 positions match TRBD2. The CDR3 runs 17 residues. V was pared by 5 bases and J by 4 bases, with 9 bases of the junction left unmatched. CDR1 is SEHNR, CDR2 FQNEAQ, per germline (reference sequence).

The gene calls are TRBV19 and TRBJ2-6; D perhaps matches TRBD1 (6 bases). The germline V gene has CDR1 LNHDA and CDR2 SQIVND (reference sequence). Trimming stripped 5 bases from V and 7 bases from J, with 15 bases between. There are 15 residues in the CDR3. The CDR3 reads CASSPSPDRANVLTF. Written as DNA, the CDR3 is TGTGCCAGTAGTCCTAGTCCGGACAGAGCCAACGTCCTGACTTTC.

This clone was detected once. The chain carries TRBV21-1 and TRBJ1-1. TRBV21-1 is deemed a pseudogene. This CDR3 has 13 residues. CDR3 in DNA: TGTGCCAGCAGCCCGGGAGAGTCCACTGAAGCTTTCTTT. Its protein is CASSPGESTEAFF.

The chain employs TRBV10-3 and TRBJ1-2; 11 bases are a match to TRBD1. This CDR3 region has 13 residues. V lost 11 bases to trimming and J lost 8 bases; unmatched junction nucleotides: 10. Germline CDR1 reads ENHRY; CDR2 reads SYGVKD. The CDR3 DNA reads as TGTGCCGCCGGACAGGGGGCGAGGGAGGGCTACACCTTC. As protein: CAAGQGAREGYTF.

This clone was observed a handful of times. V is TRBV4-1 and J is TRBJ1-1; the match to TRBD1 covers 9 bases. Germline loops: CDR1 MGHRA, CDR2 YSYEKL. The trim removed 6 bases at V and 1 base at J, leaving 0 bases unmatched. This CDR3 has 13 amino acids. The CDR3 spells CASRGQGNTEAFF. DNA for the CDR3: TGCGCCAGCAGGGGACAGGGGAACACTGAAGCTTTCTTT.

The chain is built from TRBV25-1 and TRBJ1-4, with TRBD1 matching 7 bases. Germline values: CDR1 MGHDK, CDR2 SYGVNS. Trimming at V came to 2 bases and at J to 4 bases, leaving 7 bases not matched to a gene. CDR3 length: 16 amino acids. CDR3 in DNA: TGTGCCAGCAGTGAAGGGGGACAGTCTCTTAATGAAAAACTGTTTTTT. Protein: CASSEGGQSLNEKLFF.

This clone was observed a handful of times. The J gene is TRBJ1-1, the V gene TRBV13, with D unclear. The germline V and J ends were trimmed by 5 bases and 1 base, with 8 bases remaining between them. CDR3 length: 13 amino acids. Germline CDR1 reads PRHDT; CDR2 reads FYEKMQ (reference sequence). CDR3 sequence: CASSVRQNTEAFF. CDR3 DNA: TGTGCCAGCAGCGTACGACAGAACACTGAAGCTTTCTTT. The variable domain in full, with the rest retrieved from reference TRBV13 and TRBJ1-1, is AAGVIQSPRHLIKEKRETATLKCYPIPRHDTVYWYQQGPGQDPQFLISFYEKMQSDKGSIPDRFSAQQFSDYHSELNMSSLELGDSALYFCASSVRQNTEAFFGQGTRLTVV.

This clone was observed a single time. The rearrangement joins TRBV2 to TRBJ2-7; perhaps TRBD1 as D (5 bases). The CDR3 has 15 residues. Per germline, CDR1 SNHLY and CDR2 FYNNEI. With 7 bases removed from V and 1 base from J, the gap between germline ends came to 17 bases. The DNA of the CDR3 is TGTGCCAGCATTCTTAAGGGGATCGGATCCTACGAGCAGTACTTC. It encodes CASILKGIGSYEQYF.

V is TRBV5-4 and J is TRBJ1-2; 8 bases fit TRBD1. CDR1 SGHNT and CDR2 YYREEE come from the germline V gene (reference sequence). This CDR3 is 15 amino acids long. V shed 1 base and J 3 bases; nucleotides not matched to a gene: 5. The CDR3 reads CASSLPGGFDYGYTF. The CDR3 DNA reads as TGTGCCAGCAGCTTGCCAGGGGGCTTCGACTATGGCTACACCTTC.

The V and J genes are TRBV27 and TRBJ1-5; possible D gene TRBD1, 6 bases. The CDR3 spans 15 residues. Trimming took off 3 bases at V and 7 bases at J, with 16 bases between the two ends. Germline CDR1 is MNHEY and CDR2 is SMNVEV (reference sequence). In DNA form, the CDR3 reads TGTGCCAGCAGTTTTAACAGGGAGATAGGACAGCCCCAGCATTTT. Translation gives CASSFNREIGQPQHF.

This chain links TRBV27 with TRBJ2-3; D gene uncertain. Germline CDR1 is MNHEY and CDR2 is SMNVEV (reference sequence). The CDR3 covers 15 residues. The V end lost 5 bases, the J end lost 1 base, and 13 bases lay between the germline ends. The CDR3: CASSPFLGRTDTQYF. CDR3 nucleotide sequence: TGTGCCAGCAGTCCCTTCCTAGGCCGCACAGATACGCAGTATTTT.

This chain connects TRBV2 to TRBJ2-5, with 7 bases matching TRBD1. Germline lookup yields CDR1 SNHLY and CDR2 FYNNEI. The CDR3 length is 17 residues. V dropped 3 bases and J dropped 2; count of bases not matched to a gene: 12. CDR3 coding DNA: TGTGCCAGCAGTGATATCCTGGGGACAGAGGGGCAAGAGACCCAGTACTTC. It is translated as CASSDILGTEGQETQYF.

The rearrangement links TRBV18 to TRBJ1-1; tentatively, D is TRBD1 (5 bases). This CDR3 spans 14 amino acids. Germline CDR1 KGHSH, CDR2 LQKENI. V was shortened by 2 bases and J by 5 bases, with 12 bases between the two germline ends. CDR3 DNA sequence: TGTGCCAGCTCACCAAACCTGGGGGGAACTGAAGCTTTCTTT. It is translated as CASSPNLGGTEAFF.

The gene calls are TRBV5-4 and TRBJ2-5; D is uncertain. Germline V gene sequence: CDR1 SGHNT, CDR2 YYREEE (reference sequence). Trimming removed 5 bases from V and 2 bases from J, with 4 bases in between. The CDR3 is 11 amino acids. As DNA, the CDR3 is TGTGCCAGCAGTTCACAAGAGACCCAGTACTTC. Its protein is CASSSQETQYF.

The chain employs TRBV6-1 and TRBJ1-5; 12 bases align to TRBD1. Germline V gives CDR1 MNHNS, CDR2 SASEGT. The CDR3 runs to 15 residues. The ends lost 6 bases at V and 6 bases at J; junction bases unmatched: 6. The CDR3 region has the DNA TGTGCCAGCAGCCCTGGGACAGGGGGCCCTCAGCCCCAGCATTTT. Amino acids: CASSPGTGGPQPQHF.

The CDR3 nucleotides are TGTGCCAGCAGTACCCACAGGTACGGCTACACCTTC. This encodes CASSTHRYGYTF. The chain recombines TRBV2 with TRBJ1-2; D is possibly TRBD1 (5 bases). The CDR3 has 12 residues. V lost 5 bases, J lost 8 bases, and 12 bases lay in between. The germline gives CDR1 SNHLY, CDR2 FYNNEI.

The chain joins TRBV4-1 to TRBJ2-7; TRBD1 is a possible D gene (5 bases). The germline V and J ends were trimmed by 0 bases and 8 bases, with 17 bases remaining between them. The CDR3 is 15 amino acids. CDR1 MGHRA and CDR2 YSYEKL come from the germline V gene. The CDR3 nucleotides are TGCGCCAGCAGCCAAGAAATAGGGGTGAATCGACAGCAGTACTTC. This gives the protein CASSQEIGVNRQQYF.

The chain employs TRBV30 and TRBJ2-5; D is possibly TRBD2 (5 bases). CDR3 length: 11 residues. The germline gives CDR1 GTSNPN, CDR2 SVGIG (reference sequence). V was pared by 4 bases and J by 4 bases, with 7 bases between. The CDR3 DNA reads as TGTGCCTGGACCCTAGCAGAGACCCAGTACTTC. Its translation is CAWTLAETQYF.

The chain recombines TRBV9 with TRBJ2-7, with TRBD1 matching 7 bases. From germline, CDR1 is SGDLS and CDR2 YYNGEE. Germline trimming cut 4 bases from V and 6 bases from J; bases unmatched to any gene: 13. The CDR3 runs to 15 residues. CDR3 bases: TGTGCCAGCAGCCCAGAGACAGGGCCCAGTGGCGAGCAGTACTTC. This translates into CASSPETGPSGEQYF. Full variable domain (rest looked up from reference TRBV9 and TRBJ2-7): DSGVTQTPKHLITATGQRVTLRCSPRSGDLSVYWYQQSLDQGLQFLIQYYNGEERAKGNILERFSAQQFPDLHSELNLSSLELGDSALYFCASSPETGPSGEQYFGPGTRLTVT.

The chain employs TRBV18 and TRBJ1-2; the match to TRBD1 covers 9 bases. Per the germline V gene, CDR1 is KGHSH and CDR2 is LQKENI. The junction had 12 bases not matched to a gene; V was cut back by 6 bases and J by 4 bases. The CDR3 loop spans 16 amino acids. The CDR3, as DNA: TGTGCCAGCTCTCCCGGGACAGGGCTGATAGGCTATGGCTACACCTTC. Protein: CASSPGTGLIGYGYTF.

In this sample, this clone turned up a few times. The chain has TRBV27 and TRBJ2-7; TRBD2 is a possible D gene (7 bases). CDR3 size: 15 residues. From germline, CDR1 is MNHEY and CDR2 SMNVEV (reference sequence). V lost 7 bases, J lost 4 bases, and 20 bases lay in between. CDR3 bases: TGTGCCAGCAACCGAGGCCGGGGGGCTGGGTACGAGCAGTACTTC. Translation: CASNRGRGAGYEQYF.

This rearrangement joins TRBV30 to TRBJ1-6; the match to TRBD1 covers 9 bases. CDR3 length: 14 amino acids. Per the germline V gene, CDR1 is GTSNPN and CDR2 is SVGIG (reference sequence). The V gene end was trimmed by 2 bases and the J gene end by 7 bases; junction bases not matched to a gene: 3. The CDR3 DNA sequence: TGTGCCTGGAGTATAGACAGGGGGAATTCACCCCTCCACTTT. Amino acids: CAWSIDRGNSPLHF.

The rearrangement joins TRBV5-1 to TRBJ2-7, with a tentative D call TRBD1 (6 bases). V shed 1 base and J shed 5 bases, with 22 bases lying between them. The CDR3 extends over 17 amino acids. CDR1 SGHRS and CDR2 YFSETQ come from the germline V gene. This CDR3 is CASSLRAGAPPYHEQYF. CDR3 bases: TGCGCCAGCAGCTTGCGGGCAGGGGCGCCACCCTACCACGAGCAGTACTTC. Variable domain in full (rest from reference TRBV5-1 and TRBJ2-7): KAGVTQTPRYLIKTRGQQVTLSCSPISGHRSVSWYQQTPGQGLQFLFEYFSETQRNKGNFPGRFSGRQFSNSRSEMNVSTLELGDSALYLCASSLRAGAPPYHEQYFGPGTRLTVT.

This sequence joins TRBV7-9 and TRBJ2-7; 9 nucleotides match TRBD1. CDR1 is SEHNR, CDR2 FQNEAQ, per germline (reference sequence). The ends lost 5 bases at V and 4 bases at J; junction bases unmatched: 9. This CDR3 spans 15 amino acids. CDR3 DNA sequence: TGTGCCAGCAGCCTTACAACAGGGGGCACATACGAGCAGTACTTC. Protein product: CASSLTTGGTYEQYF.

This clone came up a few times. CDR3 region: CASSLQLTSGEDTQYF. In DNA form, the CDR3 reads TGCGCCAGCAGCTTGCAGTTGACTTCTGGTGAAGATACGCAGTATTTT. The J gene is TRBJ2-3, the V gene TRBV5-1; no clear D gene. Germline V gene lookup returns CDR1 SGHRS and CDR2 YFSETQ. V lost 1 base and J 5 bases, leaving 17 bases between the germline ends. This CDR3 contains 16 residues.

About this clone: Other DNA variants within this sample encode the same CDR3. The V and J genes are TRBV6-6 and TRBJ1-1, with D uncertain. V lost 2 bases, J lost 1 base, and 5 bases lay in between. The V gene's germline CDR1 is MNHNY and CDR2 SVGAGI (reference sequence). The CDR3 covers 13 residues. The CDR3: CASSYGQNTEAFF. The CDR3 bases are TGTGCCAGCAGTTACGGCCAGAACACTGAAGCTTTCTTT.

J is TRBJ2-7 and V is TRBV28; 11 bases are a match to TRBD2. The CDR3 has 14 amino acids. The V gene end was trimmed by 3 bases and the J gene end by 4 bases; junction bases not matched to a gene: 2. Germline values: CDR1 MDHEN, CDR2 SYDVKM. CDR3 sequence reads: CASSLTSGEYEQYF. The CDR3 DNA sequence: TGTGCCAGCAGTTTGACTAGCGGGGAATACGAGCAGTACTTC.

In DNA form, the CDR3 reads TGCAGCGGTAATAAAGGGCAGGGGTTGTCCCGATCCTACAATGAGCAGTTCTTC. This encodes CSGNKGQGLSRSYNEQFF. The rearrangement joins TRBV29-1 to TRBJ2-1, with D possibly being TRBD1 (6 bases). The CDR3 is 18 amino acids. Germline V gene sequence: CDR1 SQVTM, CDR2 ANQGSEA. V shed 7 bases and J shed 1 base, with 26 bases lying between them.

This clone has only a few counts. V and J are TRBV27 and TRBJ2-1; the match to TRBD2 covers 8 bases. Germline loops: CDR1 MNHEY, CDR2 SMNVEV (reference sequence). This CDR3 region has 18 residues. V was pared by 2 bases and J by 8 bases, with 17 bases of the junction left unmatched. The DNA for the CDR3 is TGTGCCAGCAGTTTAGGGGTTTCGACAGCGGGAGTTAGGGATGAGCAGTTCTTC. It yields the protein CASSLGVSTAGVRDEQFF.